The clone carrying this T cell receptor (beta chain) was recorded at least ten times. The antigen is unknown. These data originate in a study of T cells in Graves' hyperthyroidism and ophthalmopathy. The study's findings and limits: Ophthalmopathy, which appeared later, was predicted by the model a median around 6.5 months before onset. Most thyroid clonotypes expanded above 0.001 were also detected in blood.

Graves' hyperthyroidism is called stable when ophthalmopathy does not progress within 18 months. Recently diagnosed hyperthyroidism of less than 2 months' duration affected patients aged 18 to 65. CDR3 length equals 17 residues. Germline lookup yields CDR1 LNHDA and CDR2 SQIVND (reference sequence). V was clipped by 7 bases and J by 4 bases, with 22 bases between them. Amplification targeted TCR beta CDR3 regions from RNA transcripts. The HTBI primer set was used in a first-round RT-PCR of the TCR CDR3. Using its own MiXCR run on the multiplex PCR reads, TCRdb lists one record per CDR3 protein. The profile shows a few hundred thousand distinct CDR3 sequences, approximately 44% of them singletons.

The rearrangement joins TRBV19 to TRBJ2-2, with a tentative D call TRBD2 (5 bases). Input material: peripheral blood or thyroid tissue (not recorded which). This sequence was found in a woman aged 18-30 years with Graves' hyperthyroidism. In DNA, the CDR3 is TGTGCCAGTACCCTGGCCCCCCCGGGTGGGAGCACCGGGGAGCTGTTTTTT. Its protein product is CASTLAPPGGSTGELFF.